This T cell receptor (beta chain) was found in a study of PD-1 blockade in classical Hodgkin lymphoma (dated by TCRdb to about 2020). Looking at the study overall: Nivolumab dosing was 3 mg/kg intravenously every 2 weeks, continuing until either disease progression or unacceptable toxicity. The study used CyTOF and TCR beta sequencing to define a peripheral blood immune signature of response to PD-1 blockade in classical Hodgkin lymphoma.

Overall results and qualifications from the work: The study was limited to a single clinical trial cohort, and causes of repertoire differences, possibly disease activity or prior therapy, remained undefined. Among trial patients, those achieving complete response had baseline diversity similar to that of newly diagnosed patients, while diversity was significantly lower in partial responders and progressors. Baseline TCR diversity was reported as lower in newly diagnosed patients than in healthy donors, and lower still in relapsed/refractory patients. Lower diversity was observed in patients in whom nivolumab was started less than 1 year after ASCT, and these patients were excluded from later analyses so that confounding by immune reconstitution would be avoided. CD4+ but not CD8+ TCR diversity rose significantly by C4D1 (p=0.0027 vs p=0.16), most apparent in complete responders (p=0.02).

Genomic DNA was isolated using the Qiagen DNeasy kit from unsorted PBMCs as well as from negatively selected CD4+ and CD8+ fractions. Using primers that anneal to V and J segments, immunoSEQ multiplex PCR amplified the TCR beta CDR3 regions. Amplification bias was minimized using a synthetic immune receptor repertoire, and residual bias was removed computationally after sequencing. On the authors' methods: Custom Python scripts were used to quantify repertoire diversity as the Shannon entropy index. The unsorted, CD4+ and CD8+ repertoires were each analyzed separately, with the exception of combined analyses, where CD4+ and CD8+ sequences were merged in silico. A clone counted as expanded when the clone's frequency after treatment rose at least 2-fold relative to C1D1, and clones undetected at baseline were given a pseudocount of 0.5. Clones with 0 or 1 copy at C1D1 were defined as singleton clones, while clones with 2 or more copies were defined as non-singleton clones. Clones expanded in unsorted samples were annotated as CD4+, CD8+ or unknown by matching protein sequences in sorted samples from the same patient. Wilcoxon tests on paired samples were used to test diversity changes from C1D1 to C4D1. In its TCRdb copy, this immuneACCESS table keeps in-frame sequences only and misses some clones. Where compared with another copy, unresolved V genes explain less than half of these, and the others have no known cause. The V and J calls and clone size were taken over from that table, and D and trimming were inferred from the DNA. This sample lists tens of thousands of clones; over 60% were detected once. The ten largest clones capture around 15% of the sample.

In the paper's terms, the time point label means: cycle 2 day 1 (C2D1) of nivolumab. All trial patients had relapsed after autologous stem cell transplantation, with cohorts A, B and C differing in prior brentuximab vedotin exposure. The trial cohort was composed of some 57 patients with relapsed/refractory classical Hodgkin lymphoma, for whom complete response, partial response or progressive disease was recorded as best overall response. Trial patients were treated with single-agent nivolumab in the multi-cohort phase II CheckMate 205 trial. An independent review committee assessed best overall response by applying the 2007 International Working Group response criteria. Trial PBMCs were obtained immediately prior to nivolumab initiation (C1D1) and on therapy at cycle 2 day 1 and cycle 4 day 1. Peripheral blood was collected in 8 mL Vacutainer Cell Preparation Tubes, from which PBMCs were isolated by centrifugation and then cryopreserved.

Points on this clone: The antigen it binds to is not known. Per-base qualities were not stored, and no clone one base away is much larger.

The CDR3 runs 16 residues from the cysteine to the phenylalanine. Left in the record is the CDR3 DNA by itself, 48 bases read in frame from the first base. V lost 1 base and J lost 1 base; the stretch between them is 14 bases long. From a lookup of the germline V gene (reference sequence), CDR1 and CDR2 are GTSNPN and SVGIG. The chain uses TRBV30 and TRBJ2-4; 6 matching bases give a weak D call of TRBD2. The sample in question was peripheral blood mononuclear cells (PBMCs), obtained before the second cycle of nivolumab. This clonotype was sampled from a human donor with classical Hodgkin lymphoma. DNA sequence: TGTGCCTGGAGTGCCGGGGCCGGGAGCGCCAAAAACATTCAGTACTTC. Translated, it gives CAWSAGAGSAKNIQYF.